The 20 T cell receptor beta chains below were found in one sample sequenced in a study of blood T cell repertoires in COVID-19. Sequencing was performed with immunoSEQ multiplex PCR; in TCRdb, only in-frame clones are kept and a portion is missing. The sample consists of tens of thousands of clones, around 86% of them appearing once. Sample: peripheral blood. The receptors originated from a middle-aged man with COVID-19, enrolled during active disease.

J is TRBJ2-3 and V is TRBV7-2; TRBD2 agrees at 12 bases. The CDR3 runs 15 residues. CDR1 is SGHTA, CDR2 FQGNSA, per germline. J gave up 6 bases and V 4 bases, and 5 bases lay outside the gene matches. The CDR3 DNA follows: TGTGCCAGCAGCTCGGGACTAGCGGGCCCGGATACGCAGTATTTT. Translated: CASSSGLAGPDTQYF.

In this sample, this clone turned up once. V is TRBV28 and J is TRBJ1-1, with D possibly TRBD1 on 5 matching bases. The ends were cut back, 5 bases at V and 2 bases at J, with 18 bases in the middle. The germline CDR1 and CDR2 sequences are MDHEN and SYDVKM. The CDR3 runs 16 residues. The CDR3 protein is CASSPVRGNQNTEAFF. Written as DNA, the CDR3 is TGTGCCAGCAGTCCCGTCCGGGGGAATCAAAACACTGAAGCTTTCTTT.

J is TRBJ1-1 and V is TRBV11-2; D is unclear. V was cut by 5 bases and J by 4 bases, with 11 bases left in between. The germline V gene encodes CDR1 SGHAT and CDR2 FQNNGV. The CDR3 has 13 amino acids. Here the CDR3 reads CASSIQVGTEAFF. The CDR3 DNA reads as TGTGCCAGCAGCATCCAGGTTGGCACTGAAGCTTTCTTT.

The chain joins TRBV4-1 to TRBJ2-1; 7 bases map to TRBD2. The CDR3 is 17 amino acids. The germline V gene encodes CDR1 MGHRA and CDR2 YSYEKL. Germline trimming cut 1 base from V and 8 bases from J; bases unmatched to any gene: 14. The CDR3 nucleotides read TGCGCCAGCAGCCAAGGGGGGGGACGTGGTGCCGTGGATGAGCAGTTCTTC. Its protein is CASSQGGGRGAVDEQFF.

This chain uses TRBV3-1 (or the pseudogene TRBV3-2) with TRBJ2-7, with 7 positions matching TRBD2. Unmatched junction bases numbered 6, after V lost 8 bases and J lost 2 bases. CDR1 and CDR2 from the germline V gene are LGHDT and YNNKEL (reference sequence). The CDR3 is made up of 13 amino acids. The CDR3 DNA reads TGTGCCAGCGGGACGGGGGGAACCTACGAGCAGTACTTC. It codes for CASGTGGTYEQYF.

The CDR3 sequence: CASSYLGSTGELFF. As DNA, the CDR3 is TGTGCCAGCAGTTACCTGGGGAGCACCGGGGAGCTGTTTTTT. The chain employs TRBV6-5 and TRBJ2-2, with D possibly TRBD2 on 5 matching bases. This CDR3 has 14 amino acids. Trimming took 2 bases from V and 4 from J, leaving 8 bases between them. Germline V gene data show CDR1 as MNHEY and CDR2 as SVGAGI.

The rearrangement links TRBV29-1 to TRBJ2-3; 12 bases map to TRBD2. The germline gives CDR1 SQVTM, CDR2 ANQGSEA. This CDR3 is 16 amino acids long. V shed 4 bases, J shed 4 bases, and the junction held 9 bases outside the gene matches. DNA of the CDR3: TGCAGCGTTGGGGTCCTAGCGGGGGGGCCCTCAGATACGCAGTATTTT. Translation gives CSVGVLAGGPSDTQYF.

The chain is built from TRBV30 and TRBJ2-2, with 7 bases matching TRBD1. Germline values: CDR1 GTSNPN, CDR2 SVGIG (reference sequence). The CDR3 is 15 amino acids. The ends lost 0 bases at V and 3 bases at J; junction bases unmatched: 4. The CDR3 here is CAWSVVTGHTGELFF. For the CDR3, the DNA is TGTGCCTGGAGTGTGGTGACAGGGCACACCGGGGAGCTGTTTTTT.

The chain couples TRBV6-5 to TRBJ2-7; 7 positions match TRBD1. V gave up 6 bases and J gave up 1 base; unmatched junction bases: 6. The length of the CDR3 is 14 residues. Germline loops: CDR1 MNHEY, CDR2 SVGAGI. This CDR3 reads CASRTRDSSYEQYF. The CDR3 region has the DNA TGTGCCAGCAGGACCCGGGACAGTTCCTACGAGCAGTACTTC.

The V call is TRBV5-1, the J call TRBJ2-5, with D possibly being TRBD1 (6 bases). CDR3 size: 14 residues. Germline CDR1 SGHRS, CDR2 YFSETQ. Between the trimmed V and J ends, which lost 0 bases and 5 bases, there was a span of 11 bases. The CDR3 DNA sequence: TGCGCCAGCAGCTTGGTACTAGGGGGTGAGACCCAGTACTTC. Residues: CASSLVLGGETQYF.

The CDR3 loop reads CASSPRQRAITEAFF. The DNA of the CDR3 is TGTGCCAGCAGCCCTCGCCAGCGTGCGATCACTGAAGCTTTCTTT. The chain carries TRBV3-1 (or the pseudogene TRBV3-2) and TRBJ1-1; D is unresolved. Germline loops: CDR1 LGHDT, CDR2 YNNKEL (reference sequence). V lost 4 bases and J 4 bases, leaving 16 bases between the germline ends. CDR3 size: 15 residues.

This sequence joins TRBV4-1 and TRBJ2-1; D is perhaps TRBD1 (6 bases). V lost 3 bases and J 4 bases, leaving 13 bases between the germline ends. The germline V gene has CDR1 MGHRA and CDR2 YSYEKL. This CDR3 comprises 15 residues. CDR3 region: CASSQAGALYNEQFF. In DNA form, the CDR3 reads TGCGCCAGCAGCCAGGCAGGGGCGCTTTACAATGAGCAGTTCTTC.

The J gene is TRBJ2-3, the V gene TRBV10-3; 8 bases are a match to TRBD2. Unmatched junction bases numbered 11, after V lost 9 bases and J lost 0 bases. This CDR3 is built from 16 residues. Germline CDR1 is ENHRY and CDR2 is SYGVKD. The CDR3: CAMGDGGVGSTDTQYF. Here the CDR3 DNA reads TGTGCCATGGGGGACGGGGGGGTTGGTAGCACAGATACGCAGTATTTT.

The V and J genes are TRBV2 and TRBJ2-1; the match to TRBD1 covers 12 bases. The germline CDR1 and CDR2 sequences are SNHLY and FYNNEI. This CDR3 has 17 residues. Germline trimming cut 5 bases from V and 7 bases from J; bases unmatched to any gene: 12. The CDR3, as DNA: TGTGCCAGCAGTAGGCCGGGACAGGGGGCCCGCAATAATGAGCAGTTCTTC. Protein sequence: CASSRPGQGARNNEQFF.

The genes are TRBV19 and TRBJ1-4, with 7 nucleotides matching TRBD1. Germline CDR1 LNHDA, CDR2 SQIVND (reference sequence). The CDR3 contains 16 residues. J was trimmed by 3 bases and V by 10 bases; bases with no gene match: 14. The CDR3 spells CATSSAGTESNEKLFF. CDR3 DNA: TGTGCCACTTCTTCGGCCGGGACAGAGTCTAATGAAAAACTGTTTTTT.

This clone appeared once. The chain has TRBV19 and TRBJ1-5; no reliable D call. The CDR3 runs to 14 residues. V was shortened by 6 bases and J by 1 base, with 10 bases between the two germline ends. Germline loops: CDR1 LNHDA, CDR2 SQIVND (reference sequence). CDR3 in DNA: TGTGCCAGTAGCGGGGAATTGAGCAATCAGCCCCAGCATTTT. Encoded protein: CASSGELSNQPQHF. Filled out from reference TRBV19 and TRBJ1-5, the complete variable domain reads DGGITQSPKYLFRKEGQNVTLSCEQNLNHDAMYWYRQDPGQGLRLIYYSQIVNDFQKGDIAEGYSVSREKKESFPLTVTSAQKNPTAFYLCASSGELSNQPQHFGDGTRLSIL.

This chain connects TRBV7-9 to TRBJ2-1, with D maybe TRBD1 (6 bases). Germline V gene data show CDR1 as SEHNR and CDR2 as FQNEAQ (reference sequence). There are 18 residues in the CDR3. The V gene lost 5 bases and the J gene lost 7 bases, with 27 bases spanning the gap. CDR3 in DNA: TGTGCCAGCAGCCCCCGGTTTAGGGGCCAGGGGAATTTTAATGAGCAGTTCTTC. Translation: CASSPRFRGQGNFNEQFF.

V and J are TRBV11-2 and TRBJ1-3; no clear D gene. Trimming pared 1 base from V and 0 bases from J, leaving 4 bases between. CDR1 is SGHAT and CDR2 is FQNNGV in the germline V gene. The CDR3 runs 14 residues. CDR3 residues: CASSLALSGNTIYF. CDR3 coding DNA: TGTGCCAGCAGCTTAGCCCTCTCTGGAAACACCATATATTTT. Complete variable domain (other parts from reference TRBV11-2 and TRBJ1-3): EAGVAQSPRYKIIEKRQSVAFWCNPISGHATLYWYQQILGQGPKLLIQFQNNGVVDDSQLPKDRFSAERLKGVDSTLKIQPAKLEDSAVYLCASSLALSGNTIYFGEGSWLTVV.

This clone was seen only once. This chain uses TRBV28 with TRBJ2-3; D perhaps matches TRBD2 (6 bases). The V and J ends lost 4 bases and 3 bases respectively, with 11 bases between them. The length of the CDR3 is 14 residues. In germline, CDR1 is MDHEN, CDR2 SYDVKM. Here the CDR3 DNA reads TGTGCCAGCAGTTGGGGGACTCTTACAGATACGCAGTATTTT. Its translation: CASSWGTLTDTQYF.

The CDR3 is CASGTGGQGYGYTF. The CDR3 nucleotides read TGTGCCAGCGGCACAGGTGGACAGGGATATGGCTACACCTTC. The chain combines TRBV28 with TRBJ1-2, with 8 positions matching TRBD1. Germline V gene lookup returns CDR1 MDHEN and CDR2 SYDVKM. Trimming at V came to 8 bases and at J to 5 bases, leaving 10 bases not matched to a gene. The CDR3 length is 14 residues.